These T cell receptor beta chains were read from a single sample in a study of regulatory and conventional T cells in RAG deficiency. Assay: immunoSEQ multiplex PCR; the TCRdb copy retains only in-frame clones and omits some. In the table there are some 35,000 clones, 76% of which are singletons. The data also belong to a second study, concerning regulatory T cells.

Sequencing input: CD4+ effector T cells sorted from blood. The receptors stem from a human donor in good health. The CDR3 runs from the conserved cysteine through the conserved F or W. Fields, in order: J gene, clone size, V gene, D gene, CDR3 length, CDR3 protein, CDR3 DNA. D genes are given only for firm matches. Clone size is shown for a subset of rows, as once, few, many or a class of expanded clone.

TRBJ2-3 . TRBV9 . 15 CASSVERGGADTQYF TGTGCCAGCAGCGTAGAAAGGGGGGGAGCAGATACGCAGTATTTT
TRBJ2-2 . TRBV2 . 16 CASSVVPGLSDGELFF TGTGCCAGCAGCGTCGTCCCGGGACTCTCTGACGGGGAGCTGTTTTTT
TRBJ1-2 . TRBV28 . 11 CASRHIRGYTF TGTGCCAGCAGACATATTAGAGGCTACACCTTC
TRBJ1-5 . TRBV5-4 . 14 CASSSHPSNQPQHF TGTGCCAGCAGCTCACATCCGAGCAATCAGCCCCAGCATTTT
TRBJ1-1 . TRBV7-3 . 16 CASSLGGRGMNTEAFF TGTGCCAGCAGCTTAGGGGGTAGGGGCATGAACACTGAAGCTTTCTTT
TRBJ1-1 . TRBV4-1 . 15 CASSRTRGLNTEAFF TGCGCCAGCAGCCGAACCAGGGGTTTGAACACTGAAGCTTTCTTT
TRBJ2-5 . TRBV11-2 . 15 CASSLGVRGGETQYF TGTGCCAGCAGCTTAGGGGTTAGGGGAGGAGAGACCCAGTACTTC
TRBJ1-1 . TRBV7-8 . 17 CASSLGPPIGLPPEAFF TGTGCCAGCAGCTTAGGACCTCCTATAGGACTCCCCCCTGAAGCTTTCTTT
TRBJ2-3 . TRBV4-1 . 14 CASSQEPRGDTQYF TGCGCCAGCAGCCAAGAGCCCAGGGGTGATACGCAGTATTTT
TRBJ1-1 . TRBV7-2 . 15 CASSLLQGVNTEAFF TGTGCCAGCAGCTTACTGCAAGGGGTGAACACTGAAGCTTTCTTT
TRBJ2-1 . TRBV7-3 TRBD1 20 CASSPRVGTGGHSSYNEQFF TGTGCCAGCAGCCCGCGAGTTGGGACAGGGGGTCACAGTTCCTACAATGAGCAGTTCTTC
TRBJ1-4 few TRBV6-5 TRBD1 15 CASSYGRGRYEKLFF TGTGCCAGCAGTTATGGCAGGGGGCGGTATGAAAAACTGTTTTTT
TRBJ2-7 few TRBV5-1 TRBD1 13 CASKGQGAYEQYF TGCGCCAGCAAGGGCCAGGGGGCTTATGAGCAGTACTTC
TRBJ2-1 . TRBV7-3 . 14 CASSLRGADNEQFF TGTGCCAGCAGCTTAAGGGGGGCCGACAATGAGCAGTTCTTC
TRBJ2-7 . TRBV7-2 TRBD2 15 CASSDLLAGGLEQYF TGTGCCAGCAGCGACCTCCTAGCGGGGGGACTCGAGCAGTACTTC